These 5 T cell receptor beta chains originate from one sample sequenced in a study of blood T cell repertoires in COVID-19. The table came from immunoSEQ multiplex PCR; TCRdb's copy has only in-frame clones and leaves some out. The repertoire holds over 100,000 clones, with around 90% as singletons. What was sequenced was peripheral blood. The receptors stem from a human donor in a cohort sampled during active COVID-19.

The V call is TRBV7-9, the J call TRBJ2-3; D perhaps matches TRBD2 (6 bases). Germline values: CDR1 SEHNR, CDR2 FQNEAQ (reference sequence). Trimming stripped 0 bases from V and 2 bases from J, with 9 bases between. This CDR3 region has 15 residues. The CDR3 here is CASSLAGGYTDTQYF. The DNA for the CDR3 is TGTGCCAGCAGCTTAGCGGGAGGCTACACAGATACGCAGTATTTT.

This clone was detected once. Here the CDR3 reads CASSYSQTGTGNTIYF. The CDR3 bases are TGTGCCAGCAGTTACTCCCAGACAGGGACCGGAAACACCATATATTTT. V is TRBV6-5 and J is TRBJ1-3; 7 nucleotides line up with TRBD1. CDR1 is MNHEY and CDR2 is SVGAGI in the germline V gene. The CDR3 has 16 residues. After removal of 0 bases from V and 4 bases from J, the junction contained 6 bases not matched to a gene.

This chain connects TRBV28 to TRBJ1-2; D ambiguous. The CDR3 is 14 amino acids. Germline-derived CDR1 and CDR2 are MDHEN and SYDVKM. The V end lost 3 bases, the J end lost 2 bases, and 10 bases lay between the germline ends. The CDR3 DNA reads TGTGCCAGCAGTTTGGCCCGGGAGAACTATGGCTACACCTTC. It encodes CASSLARENYGYTF.

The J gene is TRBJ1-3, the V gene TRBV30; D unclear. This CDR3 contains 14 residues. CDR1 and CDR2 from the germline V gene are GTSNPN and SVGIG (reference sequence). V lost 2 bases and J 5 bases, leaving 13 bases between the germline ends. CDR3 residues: CAWSPRNSRNTIYF. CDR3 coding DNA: TGTGCCTGGAGTCCCCGGAACAGCAGAAACACCATATATTTT.

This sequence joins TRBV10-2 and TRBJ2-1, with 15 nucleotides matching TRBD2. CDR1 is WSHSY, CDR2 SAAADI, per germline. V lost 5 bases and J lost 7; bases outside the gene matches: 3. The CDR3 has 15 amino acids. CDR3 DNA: TGCGCCAGCAGTCGGACTAGCGGGAGGGTAAATGAGCAGTTCTTC. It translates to CASSRTSGRVNEQFF.